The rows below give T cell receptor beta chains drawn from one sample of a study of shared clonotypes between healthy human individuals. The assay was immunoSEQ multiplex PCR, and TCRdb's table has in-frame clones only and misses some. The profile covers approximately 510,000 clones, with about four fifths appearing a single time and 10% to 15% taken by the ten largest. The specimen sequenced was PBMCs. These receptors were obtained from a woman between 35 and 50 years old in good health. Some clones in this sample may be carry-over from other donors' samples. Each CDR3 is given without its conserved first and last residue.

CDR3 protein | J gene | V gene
ASSQPSLETQY | TRBJ2-5 | TRBV5-6
ASSLRVAGVNEQF | TRBJ2-1 | TRBV7-7
ASSEGPPLDQETQY | TRBJ2-5 | TRBV6-1
ASSQGWTSGFSYEQY | TRBJ2-7 | TRBV4-1
ASSLEGANEKLF | TRBJ1-4 | TRBV5-1
ASGDLYGYT | TRBJ1-2 | TRBV2
SVGGRGLYEQY | TRBJ2-7 | TRBV29-1
ASSQGYGGFGYT | TRBJ1-2 | TRBV28
ASSLGGRGYGYT | TRBJ1-2 | TRBV28
ASSYSTGGGSPLH | TRBJ1-6 | TRBV6-5
ATSRVGGGVETQY | TRBJ2-5 | TRBV15
ARSLETGPSYGYT | TRBJ1-2 | TRBV5-3
ASSLGRGLGVGSNQPQH | TRBJ1-5 | TRBV13
ASSYLDEQF | TRBJ2-1 | TRBV6-5
ASTVDRVNEKLF | TRBJ1-4 | TRBV6-1
ASSLQGTRSYEQY | NA | TRBV28
ASSVEGAANEKLF | TRBJ1-4 | TRBV9
ASSLRRSYEQY | TRBJ2-7 | TRBV5-1
ASSLSGGRPYEQY | TRBJ2-7 | TRBV27
ASSLGVDQPQH | TRBJ1-5 | TRBV11-2
ASSPTAAGSEQY | TRBJ2-7 | TRBV18
ASSVEGFGTGELF | TRBJ2-2 | TRBV6-4